This T cell receptor (beta chain) was retrieved from a study of T-cell memory formation after mild COVID-19. CDR1 is LGHNA, CDR2 YNFKEQ, per germline. The length of the CDR3 is 15 residues. V dropped 6 bases and J dropped 2; count of bases not matched to a gene: 6. Constant-segment primers were used for 5'RACE, and the resulting TCR alpha and TCR beta cDNA libraries carried sample barcodes and UMIs. A single record per CDR3 protein comes from TCRdb applying MiXCR to the 5' RACE reads. Counted here are roughly 250,000 distinct CDR3 sequences, about a sixth occurring once; the ten biggest clones make up approximately 3.5%.

V gene TRBV4-2 combines with J gene TRBJ2-7, with 11 bases that match TRBD2. The material sequenced was PBMCs or a T cell subset sorted from them (not recorded which). The receptor was derived from a man between 18 and 29 years old who had mild COVID-19 (a few samples of this study predate the infection). Cell type and time point are not known. This chain's CDR3 is CASSIGTSGTYEQYF. CDR3 bases: TGTGCCAGCAGTATTGGGACTAGCGGCACCTACGAGCAGTACTTC.